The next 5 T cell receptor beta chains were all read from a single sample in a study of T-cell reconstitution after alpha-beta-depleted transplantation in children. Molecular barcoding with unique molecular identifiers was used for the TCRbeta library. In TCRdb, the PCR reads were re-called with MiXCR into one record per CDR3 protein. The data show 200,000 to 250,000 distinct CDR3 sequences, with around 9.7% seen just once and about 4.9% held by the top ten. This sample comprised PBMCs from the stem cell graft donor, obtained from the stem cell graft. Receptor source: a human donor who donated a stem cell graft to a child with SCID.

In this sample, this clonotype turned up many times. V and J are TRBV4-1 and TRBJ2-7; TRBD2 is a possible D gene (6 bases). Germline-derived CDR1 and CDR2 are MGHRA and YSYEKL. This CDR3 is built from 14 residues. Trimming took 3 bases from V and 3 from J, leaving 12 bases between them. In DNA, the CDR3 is TGCGCCAGCAGCCAGCCCGGGACTGGCTACGAGCAGTACTTC. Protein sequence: CASSQPGTGYEQYF.

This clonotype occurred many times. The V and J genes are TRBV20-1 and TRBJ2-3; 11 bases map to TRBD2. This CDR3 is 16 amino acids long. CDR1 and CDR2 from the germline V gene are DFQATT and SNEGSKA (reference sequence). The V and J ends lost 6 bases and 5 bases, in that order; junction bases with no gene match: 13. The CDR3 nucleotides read TGCAGTGCAGTAGCGGGGGGGCAAGTCAGGGTAGATACGCAGTATTTT. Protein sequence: CSAVAGGQVRVDTQYF.

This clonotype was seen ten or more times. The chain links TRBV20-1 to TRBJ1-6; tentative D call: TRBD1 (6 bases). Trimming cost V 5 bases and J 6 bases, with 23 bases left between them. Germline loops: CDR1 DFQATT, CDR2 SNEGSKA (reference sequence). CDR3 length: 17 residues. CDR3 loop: CSALELSGQFVNSPLHF. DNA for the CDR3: TGCAGTGCTCTAGAACTGAGCGGACAGTTCGTTAATTCACCCCTCCACTTT.

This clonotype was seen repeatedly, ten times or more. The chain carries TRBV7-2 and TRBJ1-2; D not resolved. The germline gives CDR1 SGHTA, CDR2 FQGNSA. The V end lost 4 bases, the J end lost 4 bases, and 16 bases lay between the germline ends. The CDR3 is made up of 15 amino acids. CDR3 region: CASSSRTGLGYGYTF. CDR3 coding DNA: TGTGCCAGCAGCTCTAGGACCGGACTCGGCTATGGCTACACCTTC.

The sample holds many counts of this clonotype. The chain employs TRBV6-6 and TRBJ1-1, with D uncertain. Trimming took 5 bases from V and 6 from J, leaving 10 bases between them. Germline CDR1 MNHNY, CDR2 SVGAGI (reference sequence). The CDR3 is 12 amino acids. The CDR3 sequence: CASSIGFAEAFF. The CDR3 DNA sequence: TGTGCCAGCAGTATAGGGTTCGCTGAAGCTTTCTTT.